This T cell receptor beta chain came from a study of response to subunit inactivated influenza vaccine. Study results and caveats: That few new T cells are recruited by each seasonal influenza vaccination was the authors' suggestion.

TCRdb redid the calling of the RT-PCR reads with MiXCR, one entry per CDR3 protein. The sample lists hundreds of thousands of distinct CDR3 sequences; 6.5% to 8% were seen once. Germline V gives CDR1 MNHNS, CDR2 SASEGT. The CDR3 sequence is 15 residues long. Trimming removed 6 bases from V and 5 bases from J, with 19 bases in between. On this clonotype itself: Its antigen remains unidentified.

This chain links TRBV6-1 with TRBJ2-5; D not resolved. The sequencing here drew on PBMCs from blood, taken about 24 months after vaccination. This receptor was taken from a man between 50 and 69 years old who received an inactivated influenza vaccine. This CDR3 is CASRDRVSLGETQYF. The DNA for the CDR3 is TGTGCCAGCAGGGACCGGGTTAGCCTGGGGGAGACCCAGTACTTC.